This is a list of T cell receptor beta chains from one sample in a study of shared clonotypes between healthy human individuals. Only in-frame clones appear in the TCRdb table, and some are missing; sequencing was by immunoSEQ multiplex PCR. Among 85,000 to 100,000 clones listed, 68% were seen once. Material for sequencing was memory CD8+ T cells sorted from blood. These receptors came from a man aged 25-40 years in good health. The CDR3 runs from the conserved cysteine through the conserved F or W. A D gene is named only where the DNA matches it firmly. Size is omitted from some rows. Given values are once, few, many or a class for expanded clones.

clone_size	v_call	cdr3_length	d_call	j_call	cdr3_nt	cdr3_aa
.	TRBV7-9	15	TRBD2	TRBJ2-3	TGTGCCAGCAGCTTTTATAGCGGGGGGACAGATACGCAGTATTTT	CASSFYSGGTDTQYF
.	TRBV4-1	16	TRBD1	TRBJ2-7	TGCGCCAGCAGCCAGGCACTACAGGGGGCGAGGAACGAGCAGTACTTC	CASSQALQGARNEQYF
.	TRBV7-3	13	.	TRBJ2-1	TGTGCCAGCAGCTTATTTGGTCACAATGAGCAGTTCTTC	CASSLFGHNEQFF
.	TRBV4-1	15	TRBD1	TRBJ2-6	TGCGCCAGCAGCCAAGCCCTAGGACAGGCACCTGTCCTGACTTTC	CASSQALGQAPVLTF
.	TRBV5-1	14	.	TRBJ1-1	TGCGCCAGCAGCTTGGAAGGGATGAACACTGAAGCTTTCTTT	CASSLEGMNTEAFF
.	TRBV25-1	13	TRBD1	TRBJ2-1	TGTGCCAGCAGTGATAAAACAGGGGATGAGCAGTTCTTC	CASSDKTGDEQFF
.	TRBV28	15	TRBD2	TRBJ2-7	TGTGCCAGCACCCCGACTAGCCGAAGCTCCTACGAGCAGTACTTC	CASTPTSRSSYEQYF
.	TRBV5-4	14	.	TRBJ2-5	TGTGCCAGCAGCTGGGGGGATATCCAAGAGACCCAGTACTTC	CASSWGDIQETQYF
.	TRBV13	17	.	TRBJ1-1	TGTGCCAGCAGAAACCCTCTCATGGAGGCAGGAAACACTGAAGCTTTCTTT	CASRNPLMEAGNTEAFF
.	TRBV5-1	12	.	TRBJ2-7	TGCGCCAGCAGCTCCGGAAGCTACGAGCAGTACTTC	CASSSGSYEQYF
.	TRBV12-1	15	.	TRBJ2-7	TGTGCCAGCAGCTTGGGGGCGGGAGGAACCTACGAGCAGTACTTC	CASSLGAGGTYEQYF
.	TRBV7-2	14	.	TRBJ2-7	TGTGCCAGCAGCTTAGCAGCAGGGTCGAGCGAGCAGTACTTC	CASSLAAGSSEQYF
many	TRBV4-1	15	TRBD2	TRBJ2-3	TGCGCCAGCAGCCAAGTTCCGGGAGGTTCAGATACGCAGTATTTT	CASSQVPGGSDTQYF
many	TRBV11-2	13	.	TRBJ2-7	TGTGCCAGCAGCTCCGGCAGAGTCTCCGAGCAGTACTTC	CASSSGRVSEQYF
once	TRBV7-2	17	TRBD2	TRBJ2-7	TGTGCCAGCCGTGATATTTGGACTAGCGGGGGCTCCTACGAGCAGTACTTC	CASRDIWTSGGSYEQYF
.	TRBV16	15	TRBD1	TRBJ1-2	TGTGCCAGCAGCCAAGGGACAGGGTTGGACTATGGCTACACCTTC	CASSQGTGLDYGYTF
.	TRBV28	14	.	TRBJ2-1	TGTGCCAGCAGTTTAGCGGGACAGATAAATGAGCAGTTCTTC	CASSLAGQINEQFF
.	TRBV6-1	16	TRBD1	TRBJ1-3	TGTGCCAGCAGTGCCAACACAGGGGAAGGAGGAAACACCATATATTTT	CASSANTGEGGNTIYF
.	TRBV6-5	13	.	TRBJ1-1	TGTGCCAGCAGCGAATGGGGGGGCACTGAAGCTTTCTTT	CASSEWGGTEAFF
few	TRBV7-9	15	.	TRBJ1-5	TGTGCCAGCAGCCCAAGAGGTGGGGGGAGTCAGCCCCAGCATTTT	CASSPRGGGSQPQHF
.	TRBV30	12	TRBD1	TRBJ1-1	TGTGCCTGCCCCACAGGGGGGACTGAAGCTTTCTTT	CACPTGGTEAFF
.	TRBV28	15	.	TRBJ2-7	TGTGCCAGCATACTGGATCCTCAAAGCTCCTACGAGCAGTACTTC	CASILDPQSSYEQYF
few	TRBV5-1	16	.	TRBJ2-3	TGCGCCAGCAGCTTGGCCCAGGACCCACTCACAGATACGCAGTATTTT	CASSLAQDPLTDTQYF
few	TRBV7-9	18	TRBD2	TRBJ2-3	TGTGCCAGCAGCGGCATGGGACTAGCGGGAGGGGCCGCAGATACGCAGTATTTT	CASSGMGLAGGAADTQYF
.	TRBV5-1	15	.	TRBJ2-4	TGCGCCAGCAGTTTCACAGGATCCGCCGAAAACATTCAGTACTTC	CASSFTGSAENIQYF
once	TRBV19	15	.	TRBJ2-7	TGTGCCAGTAGTATCCCCAGGGTGGGGTCTCACGAGCAGTACTTC	CASSIPRVGSHEQYF
.	TRBV6-6	9	.	TRBJ1-2	TGTGCCAGATCCCCAGGCTACACCTTC	CARSPGYTF
.	TRBV2	13	.	TRBJ1-1	TGTGCCAGCACGGCAGAACAGGACACTGAAGCTTTCTTT	CASTAEQDTEAFF
.	TRBV4-1	15	.	TRBJ1-1	TGCGCCAGCAGCGAGGCCGGGGGCTGGGACACTGAAGCTTTCTTT	CASSEAGGWDTEAFF
.	TRBV7-6	14	TRBD1	TRBJ2-1	TGTGCCAGCAGCTTAGAGGGACAGTACAATGAGCAGTTCTTC	CASSLEGQYNEQFF
once	TRBV28	13	TRBD1	TRBJ1-4	TGTGCCAGCAGTCCGGGACAGGAGGAAAAACTGTTTTTT	CASSPGQEEKLFF
.	TRBV28	14	TRBD1	TRBJ2-3	TGTGCCAGCAGTCCGCCCTGGACAGGGGATACGCAGTATTTT	CASSPPWTGDTQYF
once	TRBV28	11	TRBD2	TRBJ2-7	TGTGCCACCGGGACTACCTACGAGCAGTACTTC	CATGTTYEQYF
.	TRBV28	11	.	TRBJ1-1	TGTGCCAGCAGAGGACGGCCTGAAGCTTTCTTT	CASRGRPEAFF
.	TRBV7-2	14	.	TRBJ2-2	TGTGCCAGCAGCTTAGGATGGGCCGCCGGGGAGCTGTTTTTT	CASSLGWAAGELFF
.	TRBV7-8	13	.	TRBJ1-5	TGTGCCAGCAGCTTACGAACGGGGTCGCCCCAGCATTTT	CASSLRTGSPQHF
.	TRBV5-1	14	.	TRBJ2-7	TGCGCCAGCAGCTTAGGCCCCGATATGTACGAGCAGTACTTC	CASSLGPDMYEQYF
many	TRBV29-1	13	.	TRBJ2-1	TGCAGCGTCGGACACCGGTATAACAATGAGCAGTTCTTC	CSVGHRYNNEQFF
few	TRBV5-5	15	TRBD1	TRBJ2-7	TGTGCCAGCAACCCCGGAGACAGGGTGGCCTACGAGCAGTACTTC	CASNPGDRVAYEQYF
few	TRBV13	12	.	TRBJ1-2	TGTGCCAGCTCGACCCGGACAGCTGGCTACACCTTC	CASSTRTAGYTF
.	TRBV19	18	TRBD2	TRBJ2-2	TGTGCCAGTAGTATAGATGGTAGCGGGAGGGCCTTCACCGGGGAGCTGTTTTTT	CASSIDGSGRAFTGELFF
.	TRBV19	12	.	TRBJ1-2	TGTGCCAGTAGGCGGGGCTCAACTGGCTACACCTTC	CASRRGSTGYTF
.	TRBV5-6	14	.	TRBJ1-1	TGTGCCAGCAGCTTGGGAGCGGGGAACACTGAAGCTTTCTTT	CASSLGAGNTEAFF
few	TRBV29-1	12	.	TRBJ1-5	TGCAGCGTAGGTGGGGGGAATCAGCCCCAGCATTTT	CSVGGGNQPQHF
.	TRBV14	11	.	TRBJ2-7	TGTGCCAGCAGCCACACAGGGGAGCAGTACTTC	CASSHTGEQYF
.	TRBV7-9	17	TRBD1	TRBJ2-1	TGTGCCAGCAGCTTAGGATGGACAGGGGATTTCTACAATGAGCAGTTCTTC	CASSLGWTGDFYNEQFF
.	TRBV9	17	.	TRBJ2-7	TGTGCCAGCAGCGCGTACTCCGGGACTGGACTCTCCTACGAGCAGTACTTC	CASSAYSGTGLSYEQYF
few	TRBV27	14	.	TRBJ1-2	TGTGCCAGCAGTCCCAGACAGGAAGTCTATGGCTACACCTTC	CASSPRQEVYGYTF
.	TRBV21-1	14	.	TRBJ2-7	TGTGCCAGCAGCAAAGGGTCAAACCGGTACGAGCAGTACTTC	CASSKGSNRYEQYF
.	TRBV29-1	13	.	TRBJ1-1	TGCAGCGTCACCAACGGCAGGAACACTGAAGCTTTCTTT	CSVTNGRNTEAFF
.	TRBV7-7	17	TRBD2	TRBJ2-2	TGTGCCAGCAGGACCGGGACTAGCGGGAGAGGTACCGGGGAGCTGTTTTTT	CASRTGTSGRGTGELFF
once	TRBV15	16	.	TRBJ1-4	TGTGCCACCAGCAGTTGGGTTGGCAGGGGCCATGAAAAACTGTTTTTT	CATSSWVGRGHEKLFF
.	TRBV9	16	TRBD2	TRBJ2-2	TGTGCCAGCAGCCCGAGGACTAGCTGGGGGGCCGGGGAGCTGTTTTTT	CASSPRTSWGAGELFF
.	TRBV6-6	13	.	TRBJ2-7	TGTGCCAGCAGTCCGGGTCCTCCCTACGAGCAGTACTTC	CASSPGPPYEQYF
.	TRBV28	11	.	TRBJ2-5	TGTGCCAGCACAACACCCGAGACCCAGTACTTC	CASTTPETQYF